This TCR beta chain comes out of a study of T-cell memory formation after mild COVID-19. Whole-study results and caveats: CD4+ contracting clones were found mainly in CM and EM, and CD8+ ones in EMRA.

The germline CDR1 and CDR2 sequences are MNHNY and SVGAGI (reference sequence). The length of the CDR3 is 13 residues. V gave up 2 bases and J gave up 3 bases, with 8 bases separating them. This clonotype turned up a few times. Its antigen remains unknown. TCRdb processed the 5' RACE reads anew with MiXCR; each CDR3 protein has one entry. The sample has under 550,000 distinct CDR3 sequences; 18% are singletons. The gene calls are TRBV6-6 and TRBJ2-7; tentative D call: TRBD1 (6 bases). Sequences were obtained from PBMCs or a T cell subset sorted from them (not recorded which). The receptor was isolated from an adult woman who had mild COVID-19 (a few samples of this study predate the infection). Cell type and time point are not known. CDR3 residues: CASSYDRIYEQYF. Here the CDR3 DNA reads TGTGCCAGCAGTTACGACAGGATCTACGAGCAGTACTTC.